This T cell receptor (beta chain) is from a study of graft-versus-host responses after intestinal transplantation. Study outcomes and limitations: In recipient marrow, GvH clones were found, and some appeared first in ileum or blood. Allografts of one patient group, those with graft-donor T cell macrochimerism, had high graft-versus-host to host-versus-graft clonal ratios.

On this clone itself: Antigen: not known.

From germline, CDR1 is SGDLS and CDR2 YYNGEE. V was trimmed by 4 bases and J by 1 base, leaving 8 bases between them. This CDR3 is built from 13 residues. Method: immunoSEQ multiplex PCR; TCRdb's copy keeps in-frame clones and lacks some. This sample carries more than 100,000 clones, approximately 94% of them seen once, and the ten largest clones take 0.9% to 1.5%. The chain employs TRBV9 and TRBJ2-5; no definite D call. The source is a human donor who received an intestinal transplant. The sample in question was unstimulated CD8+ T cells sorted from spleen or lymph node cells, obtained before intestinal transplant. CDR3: CASSTRTQETQYF. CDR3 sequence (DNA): TGTGCCAGCAGCACCCGCACCCAAGAGACCCAGTACTTC.